A selection of T cell receptor beta chains follows, all from one sample in a study of low-dose radiotherapy and immunotherapy resistance in tumors. TCRdb ran MiXCR on the reads and lists one entry per CDR3 protein. The sample records approximately 46,000 distinct CDR3 sequences, around a quarter being singletons. This sample comprised PBMCs, obtained after low-dose radiotherapy plus immunotherapy. Source of these receptors: a male donor with prostate cancer. Each CDR3 is given with its conserved first and last residue. D genes are given only for firm matches. Size is stated for part of the rows, as once, few or many counts, or as a class when the clone is expanded.

>-|many|TRBV2|TRBJ2-5
TGTGCCAGCAGGGGTACCGTGGCAGGGGGGCAGACCCAGTACTTC
CASRGTVAGGQTQYF
>-|-|TRBV12-3/TRBV12-4|TRBJ2-3
TGTGCCAGCAGCCACAGGGTTAGCACAGATACGCAGTATTTT
CASSHRVSTDTQYF
>TRBD2|many|TRBV5-1|TRBJ2-1
TGCGCCAGCAGAACTAGCGGGGGAACTTACAATGAGCAGTTCTTC
CASRTSGGTYNEQFF
>-|many|TRBV2|TRBJ2-5
TGTGCCAGCAGTGTGAGGAGAGGGGAGACCCAGTACTTC
CASSVRRGETQYF
>TRBD2|many|TRBV12-3/TRBV12-4|TRBJ2-1
TGTGCCAGCGGCAGGGCTAGCGGAATTACTGGAAATGAGCAGTTCTTC
CASGRASGITGNEQFF
>TRBD2|many|TRBV20-1|TRBJ2-1
TGCAGTGCTAGAGATCGGGAGGAGGGATTCAATGAGCAGTTCTTC
CSARDREEGFNEQFF
>-|-|TRBV10-3|TRBJ1-1
TGTGCCATCAGTGAGTCGCGGACAGCGGAAGCTTTCTTT
CAISESRTAEAFF
>-|many|TRBV2|TRBJ2-1
TGTGCCAGCAGCGAAAGCTCCTACAATGAGCAGTTCTTC
CASSESSYNEQFF
>-|-|TRBV5-1|TRBJ2-1
TGCGCCAGCAGCTTGGGTTATCTAGGGGGCAATGAGCAGTTCTTC
CASSLGYLGGNEQFF
>-|-|TRBV28|TRBJ2-5
TGTGCCAGCAGTTTCTCCCCTAGGGGGACCTTTGGAGAGACCCAGTACTTC
CASSFSPRGTFGETQYF
>TRBD2|many|TRBV27|TRBJ2-3
TGTGCCAGCAGTTCCATAGCGGGCACGCAGTATTTT
CASSSIAGTQYF
>-|many|TRBV29-1|TRBJ2-1
TGCAGCGCGCACTTAGCGTCCTCCTACAATGAGCAGTTCTTC
CSAHLASSYNEQFF
>-|many|TRBV3-1|TRBJ1-1
TGTGCCAGCAGCCAAGAAAGGGGGGGTGTTTCTGAAGCTTTCTTT
CASSQERGGVSEAFF
>TRBD2|once|TRBV5-3|TRBJ2-1
TGTGCCAGCAGCTTGGCGGGGGGCGTTGAGCAGTTCTTC
CASSLAGGVEQFF
>TRBD1|many|TRBV29-1|TRBJ1-4
TGCAGCGTTGGAAATGGACAGGCCGGAGGCGGAAAACTGTTTTTT
CSVGNGQAGGGKLFF
>-|-|TRBV19|TRBJ1-5
TGTGCCAGTAGTATGGGGCAGACCAATCAGCCCCAGCATTTT
CASSMGQTNQPQHF
>-|many|TRBV5-1|TRBJ1-4
TGCGCCAGCAGCTCGAAACCTTACGGGGAACTGTTTTTT
CASSSKPYGELFF
>-|many|TRBV7-9|TRBJ2-6
TGTGCCAGCAGCTTATCTCCCCTAAGGGAAACTGGGGCCAACGTCCTGACTTTC
CASSLSPLRETGANVLTF
>-|many|TRBV7-2|TRBJ1-1
TGTGCCAGCAGCCCCGCGTCAGGGGACCACACTGAAGCTTTCTTT
CASSPASGDHTEAFF
>-|once|TRBV6-1|TRBJ1-5
TGTGCCAGCAGTGAAGCCCTTTCCCGGCAGGGTCAGCCCCAGCATTTT
CASSEALSRQGQPQHF
>-|many|TRBV5-1|TRBJ2-1
TGCGCCAGCAGCTTGATTACAGCCCTCTACAATGAGCAGTTCTTC
CASSLITALYNEQFF
>-|few|TRBV6-1|TRBJ2-7
TGTGCCAGCGGACCCGCTGCAGGGGTTATGAACGAGCAGTACTTC
CASGPAAGVMNEQYF
>-|many|TRBV4-1|TRBJ2-7
TGCGCCAGCAGCCAAGCAGAGAGCTCCTACGAGCAGTACTTC
CASSQAESSYEQYF
>-|many|TRBV9|TRBJ1-3
TGTGCCAGCAGCGATGCACTGTGGGGGTCTGGAAACACCATATATTTT
CASSDALWGSGNTIYF
>-|many|TRBV6-6|TRBJ1-1
TGTGCCAGCAGTTCCGGACAGACTGAAGCTTTCTTT
CASSSGQTEAFF
>-|many|TRBV18|TRBJ1-3
TGTGCCAGCTCTCAGACAGGACTACGAGGAAACACCATATATTTT
CASSQTGLRGNTIYF
>-|many|TRBV6-6|TRBJ2-3
TGTGCCAGCAGTTACCCCGGGGTCCGGCCAGATACGCAGTATTTT
CASSYPGVRPDTQYF
>-|many|TRBV11-2|TRBJ2-5
TGTGCCAGCACCGGGGACTTGGGTTCGGGAGAGACCCAGTACTTC
CASTGDLGSGETQYF